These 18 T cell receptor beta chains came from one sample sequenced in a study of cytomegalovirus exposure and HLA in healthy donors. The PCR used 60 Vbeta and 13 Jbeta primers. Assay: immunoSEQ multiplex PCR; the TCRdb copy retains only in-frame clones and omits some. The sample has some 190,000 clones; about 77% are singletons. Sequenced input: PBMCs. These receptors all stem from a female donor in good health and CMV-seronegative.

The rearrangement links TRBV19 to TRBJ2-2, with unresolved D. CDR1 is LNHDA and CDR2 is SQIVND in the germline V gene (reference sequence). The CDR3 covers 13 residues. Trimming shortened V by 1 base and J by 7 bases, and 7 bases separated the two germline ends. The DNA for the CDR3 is TGTGCCAGTAGTATAGTATCGGGCGGGGAGCTGTTTTTT. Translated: CASSIVSGGELFF.

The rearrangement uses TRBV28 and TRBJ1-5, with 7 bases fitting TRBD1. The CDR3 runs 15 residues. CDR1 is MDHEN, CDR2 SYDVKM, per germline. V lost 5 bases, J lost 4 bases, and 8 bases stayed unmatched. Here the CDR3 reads CASSPSTGRNQPQHF. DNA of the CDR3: TGTGCCAGCAGTCCATCGACAGGGCGGAATCAGCCCCAGCATTTT.

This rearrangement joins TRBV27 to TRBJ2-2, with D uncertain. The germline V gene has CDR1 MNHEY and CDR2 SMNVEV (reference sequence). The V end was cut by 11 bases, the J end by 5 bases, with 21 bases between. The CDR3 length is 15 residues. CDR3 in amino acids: CASKPGYGKTGELFF. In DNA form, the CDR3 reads TGTGCCTCCAAACCCGGGTATGGCAAGACCGGGGAGCTGTTTTTT.

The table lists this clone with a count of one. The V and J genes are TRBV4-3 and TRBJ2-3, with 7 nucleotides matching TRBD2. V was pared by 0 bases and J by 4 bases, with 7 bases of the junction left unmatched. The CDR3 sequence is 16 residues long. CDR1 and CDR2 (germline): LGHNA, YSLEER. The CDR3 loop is CASSQDLAGAADTQYF. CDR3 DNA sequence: TGCGCCAGCAGCCAAGATCTGGCGGGAGCGGCAGATACGCAGTATTTT.

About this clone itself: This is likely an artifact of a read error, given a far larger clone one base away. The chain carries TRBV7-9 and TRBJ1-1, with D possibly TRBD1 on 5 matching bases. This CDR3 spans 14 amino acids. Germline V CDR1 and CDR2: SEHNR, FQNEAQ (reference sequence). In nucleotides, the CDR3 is TGTGCCATCAGCTTAGCGAGTACAGGTGGTGAAGCTTTCTTT. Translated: CAISLASTGGEAFF.

CDR3 protein: CASSIDRASGNTIYF. DNA for the CDR3: TGTGCCAGTAGTATAGATCGAGCCTCTGGAAACACCATATATTTT. This chain joins TRBV19 and TRBJ1-3; D gene uncertain. The CDR3 extends over 15 amino acids. Per germline, CDR1 LNHDA and CDR2 SQIVND (reference sequence). V lost 0 bases and J lost 0, with 6 bases in between. The full variable domain, in which reference TRBV19 and TRBJ1-3 provide the parts outside the CDR3, is DGGITQSPKYLFRKEGQNVTLSCEQNLNHDAMYWYRQDPGQGLRLIYYSQIVNDFQKGDIAEGYSVSREKKESFPLTVTSAQKNPTAFYLCASSIDRASGNTIYFGEGSWLTVV.

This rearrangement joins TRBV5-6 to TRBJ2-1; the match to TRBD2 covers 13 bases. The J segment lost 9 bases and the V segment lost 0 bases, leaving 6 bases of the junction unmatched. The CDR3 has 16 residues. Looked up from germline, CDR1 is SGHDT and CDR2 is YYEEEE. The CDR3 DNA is TGTGCCAGCAGCTTGGCCGGACTAGCGGGAGTGGGTGAGCAGTTCTTC. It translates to CASSLAGLAGVGEQFF.

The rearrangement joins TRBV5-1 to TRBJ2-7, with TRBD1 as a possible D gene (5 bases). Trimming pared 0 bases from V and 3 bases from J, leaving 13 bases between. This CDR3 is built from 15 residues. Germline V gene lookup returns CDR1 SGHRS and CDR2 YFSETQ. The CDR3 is CASSLAQGGGYEQYF. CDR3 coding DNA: TGCGCCAGCAGCTTGGCCCAGGGTGGTGGCTACGAGCAGTACTTC.

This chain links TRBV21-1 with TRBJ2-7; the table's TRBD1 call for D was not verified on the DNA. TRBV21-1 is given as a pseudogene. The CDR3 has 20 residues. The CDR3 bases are TGTGCCAGCAGCAAAGGGGGGAAAGGAACCGGGACAGGGTACTCCTACGAGCAGTACTTC. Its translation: CASSKGGKGTGTGYSYEQYF.

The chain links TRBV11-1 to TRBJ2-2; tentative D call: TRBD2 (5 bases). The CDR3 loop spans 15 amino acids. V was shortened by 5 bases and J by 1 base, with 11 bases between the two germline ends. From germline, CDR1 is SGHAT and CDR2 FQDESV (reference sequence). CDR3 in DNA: TGTGCCAGCAGCCCAGCGGCGATGAACACCGGGGAGCTGTTTTTT. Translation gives CASSPAAMNTGELFF.

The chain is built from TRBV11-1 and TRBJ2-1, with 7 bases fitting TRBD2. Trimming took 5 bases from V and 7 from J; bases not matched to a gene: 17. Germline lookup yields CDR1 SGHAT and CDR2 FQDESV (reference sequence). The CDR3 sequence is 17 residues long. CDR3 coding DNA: TGTGCCAGCAGCCGTACAAACCGCGGGAGTTTGAAAAATGAGCAGTTCTTC. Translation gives CASSRTNRGSLKNEQFF.

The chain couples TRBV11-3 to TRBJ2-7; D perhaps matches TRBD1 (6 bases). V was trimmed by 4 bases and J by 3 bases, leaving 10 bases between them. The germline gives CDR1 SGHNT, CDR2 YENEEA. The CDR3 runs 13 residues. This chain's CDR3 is CASSSTQGYEQYF. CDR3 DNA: TGTGCCAGCAGCTCTACACAGGGCTACGAGCAGTACTTC.

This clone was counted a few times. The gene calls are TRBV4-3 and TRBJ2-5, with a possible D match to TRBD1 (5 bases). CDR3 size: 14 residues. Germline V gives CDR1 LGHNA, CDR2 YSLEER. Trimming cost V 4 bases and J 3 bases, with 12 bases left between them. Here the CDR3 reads CASSPTALEETQYF. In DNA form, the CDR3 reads TGCGCCAGCAGCCCGACAGCGTTGGAAGAGACCCAGTACTTC.

CDR3 residues: CASSPRQFRLIEKLFF. DNA of the CDR3: TGTGCCAGCTCACCACGACAGTTCCGCTTAATCGAAAAACTGTTTTTT. The genes are TRBV18 and TRBJ1-4; D may be TRBD1 (5 bases). The V gene lost 1 base and the J gene lost 8 bases, with 17 bases spanning the gap. The CDR3 has 16 residues. Germline loops: CDR1 KGHSH, CDR2 LQKENI.

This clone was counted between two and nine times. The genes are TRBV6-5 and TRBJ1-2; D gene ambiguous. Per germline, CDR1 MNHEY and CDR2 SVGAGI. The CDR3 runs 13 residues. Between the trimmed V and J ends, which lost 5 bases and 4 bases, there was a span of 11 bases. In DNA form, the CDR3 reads TGTGCCAGCAGTGTGGGTGAGCGCTATGGCTACACCTTC. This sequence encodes CASSVGERYGYTF.

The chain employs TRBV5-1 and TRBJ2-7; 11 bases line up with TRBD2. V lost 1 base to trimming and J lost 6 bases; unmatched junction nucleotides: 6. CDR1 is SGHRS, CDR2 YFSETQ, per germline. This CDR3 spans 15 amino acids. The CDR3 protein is CASSLISGGAGEQYF. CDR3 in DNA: TGCGCCAGCAGCTTGATTAGCGGGGGGGCGGGCGAGCAGTACTTC.

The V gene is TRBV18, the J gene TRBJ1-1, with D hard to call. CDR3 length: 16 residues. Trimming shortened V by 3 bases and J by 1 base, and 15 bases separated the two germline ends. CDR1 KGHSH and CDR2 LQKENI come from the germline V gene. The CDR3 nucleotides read TGTGCCAGCTCACCGGTATGGGAGGTAGGGAACACTGAAGCTTTCTTT. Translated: CASSPVWEVGNTEAFF. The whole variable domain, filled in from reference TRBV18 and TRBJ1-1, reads NAGVMQNPRHLVRRRGQEARLRCSPMKGHSHVYWYRQLPEEGLKFMVYLQKENIIDESGMPKERFSAEFPKEGPSILRIQQVVRGDSAAYFCASSPVWEVGNTEAFFGQGTRLTVV.

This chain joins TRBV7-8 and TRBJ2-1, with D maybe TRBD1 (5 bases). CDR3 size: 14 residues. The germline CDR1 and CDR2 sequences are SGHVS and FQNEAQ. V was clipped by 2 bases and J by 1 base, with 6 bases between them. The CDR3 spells CASSLRGSYNEQFF. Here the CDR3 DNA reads TGTGCCAGCAGCTTAAGGGGATCCTACAATGAGCAGTTCTTC.